The 12 T cell receptor beta chains below all came from one sample that was sequenced in a study of T cells after yellow fever vaccination (dated by TCRdb to about 2019). The label giving this sample's treatment or condition can be read as: live attenuated yellow fever vaccine strain. Library generation was performed with 5' RACE. TCRdb names Illumina HiSeq 2500 as the instrument used. TCRdb applied fastp at Q25 and MiXCR to the public reads, then kept only in-frame beta chains. Each record represents a unique CDR3 protein, reported with the most common genes and DNA among its rows. The sample table lists 350,000 or so distinct CDR3 sequences, 8% to 9.5% of them with a count of one. The biggest ten clones account for roughly 18% of the sample. Sequenced here: PBMCs, sampled more than 40 days after the first yellow fever vaccination. The receptors here all came from a man aged 18 to 35 who received the YFV17D yellow fever vaccine.

This clonotype showed up many times. The gene calls are TRBV12-3 or TRBV12-4 and TRBJ2-2, with no clear D. This CDR3 comprises 14 residues. Trimming removed 4 bases at V and 0 bases at J, with 6 bases between. CDR3 protein: CASSSIPNTGELFF. In nucleotides, the CDR3 is TGTGCCAGCAGTTCCATACCGAACACCGGGGAGCTGTTTTTT.

As to this clonotype: One end of the junction is discordant with germline, which a read error may explain. This rearrangement joins TRBV7-7 to TRBJ2-5, with D possibly matching TRBD2 (5 bases). The CDR3 is 12 amino acids. Germline CDR1 and CDR2: SSHAT and FNYEAQ (reference sequence). Written as DNA, the CDR3 is TGTGCCAGCAGCCCGAGTAGGGAGACCCAGTCCTTC. Amino acid sequence: CASSPSRETQSF.

The chain employs TRBV6-4 and TRBJ2-7, with D maybe TRBD1 (6 bases). Germline CDR1 and CDR2: MRHNA and SNTAGT. V lost 2 bases to trimming and J lost 4 bases, with 15 bases between them. The CDR3 has 15 residues. CDR3 DNA: TGTGCCAGCAGTGACGGAACAGGGAAAATTTACGAGCAGTACTTC. This translates into CASSDGTGKIYEQYF.

The chain carries TRBV18 and TRBJ1-1; unclear D gene. Trimming stripped 3 bases from V and 1 base from J, with 9 bases between. Per germline, CDR1 KGHSH and CDR2 LQKENI. CDR3 length: 14 amino acids. The CDR3 sequence is CASSPNTENTEAFF. The CDR3 DNA follows: TGTGCCAGCTCACCTAATACCGAGAACACTGAAGCTTTCTTT.

At least ten counts were recorded for this clonotype. The chain has TRBV6-5 and TRBJ1-5, with 8 bases lining up with TRBD1. In germline, CDR1 is MNHEY, CDR2 SVGAGI. The CDR3 has 15 residues. J was trimmed by 1 base and V by 4 bases; bases with no gene match: 3. The CDR3 protein is CASSWTGSSNQPQHF. The CDR3 DNA follows: TGTGCCAGCAGTTGGACAGGGTCAAGCAATCAGCCCCAGCATTTT.

The V gene is TRBV3-1, the J gene TRBJ2-2; D is perhaps TRBD2 (6 bases). The length of the CDR3 is 13 residues. Germline V lookup: CDR1 LGHDT, CDR2 YNNKEL (reference sequence). Trimming left V 1 base short and J 6 bases short, with 6 bases between. As DNA, the CDR3 is TGTGCCAGCAGCCAAGCGGGGGCCGGGGAGCTGTTTTTT. Translating it yields CASSQAGAGELFF.

The chain is built from TRBV5-1 and TRBJ2-3; D call uncertain. CDR3 length: 17 amino acids. V was pared by 0 bases and J by 0 bases, with 14 bases between. CDR1 and CDR2 (germline): SGHRS, YFSETQ. Here the CDR3 reads CASSLVSAAGSTDTQYF. CDR3 DNA: TGCGCCAGCAGCTTGGTTAGTGCCGCAGGTAGCACAGATACGCAGTATTTT.

This clonotype was detected ten times or more. The chain links TRBV27 to TRBJ2-6; no clear D gene. CDR1 and CDR2 from the germline V gene are MNHEY and SMNVEV (reference sequence). Deletions cut 3 bases from V and 2 bases from J, with 8 bases between. This CDR3 region has 15 residues. CDR3: CASSFKQTGANVLTF. The DNA of the CDR3 is TGTGCCAGCAGTTTTAAACAGACTGGGGCCAACGTCCTGACTTTC.

This clonotype was seen a few times. One junction end does not reproduce the germline sequence, and a read error may be involved. V usage is TRBV20-1 and J usage is TRBJ2-5, with 13 bases lining up with TRBD2. The CDR3 runs 17 residues. CDR1 is DFQATT and CDR2 is SNEGSKA in the germline V gene (reference sequence). CDR3 coding DNA: TGCTGTGCTAGAGATCGTTTGGGACTAGCGGGGCTGGGGACCCAGTACTTC. Protein product: CCARDRLGLAGLGTQYF.

This clonotype has only a few counts. This chain uses TRBV10-1 with TRBJ2-7; D is uncertain. The CDR3 is 14 amino acids. Trimming took off 4 bases at V and 8 bases at J, with 18 bases between the two ends. Germline V gene sequence: CDR1 WNHNN, CDR2 SYGVQD (reference sequence). In nucleotides, the CDR3 is TGCGCCAGCAGTGGGGCCCTCCGCCCCCAACAGCAGTACTTC. Amino acid sequence: CASSGALRPQQQYF.

The chain recombines TRBV19 with TRBJ2-1; D might be TRBD1 (5 bases). The V end lost 2 bases, the J end lost 5 bases, and 10 bases lay between the germline ends. The CDR3 loop spans 14 amino acids. Looked up from germline, CDR1 is LNHDA and CDR2 is SQIVND (reference sequence). The DNA for the CDR3 is TGTGCCAGTAGTATAAGGCTGACAGACAATGAGCAGTTCTTC. It translates to CASSIRLTDNEQFF.

This clonotype has ten or more counts. V usage is TRBV12-3 or TRBV12-4 and J usage is TRBJ1-5, with D uncertain. V was pared by 7 bases and J by 3 bases, with 10 bases between. This CDR3 spans 13 amino acids. CDR3 sequence reads: CASTLAFNQPQHF. CDR3 sequence (DNA): TGTGCCAGCACATTGGCATTCAATCAGCCCCAGCATTTT.